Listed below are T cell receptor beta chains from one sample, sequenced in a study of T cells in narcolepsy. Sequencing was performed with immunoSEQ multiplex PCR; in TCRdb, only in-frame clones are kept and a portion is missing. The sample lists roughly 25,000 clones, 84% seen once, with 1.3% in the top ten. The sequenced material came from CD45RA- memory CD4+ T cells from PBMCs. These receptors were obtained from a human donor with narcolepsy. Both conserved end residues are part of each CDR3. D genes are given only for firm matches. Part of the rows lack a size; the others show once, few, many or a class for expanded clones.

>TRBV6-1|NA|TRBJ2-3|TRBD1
CASSGGDRGRDTQYF
TGTGCCAGCAGTGGGGGGGACAGGGGGCGAGATACGCAGTATTTT
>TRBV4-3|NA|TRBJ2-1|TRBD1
CASSQSGQGDEQFF
TGCGCCAGCAGCCAAAGCGGACAGGGTGATGAGCAGTTCTTC
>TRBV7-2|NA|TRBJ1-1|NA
CASSSNPNTEAFF
TGTGCCAGCAGCTCCAATCCGAACACTGAAGCTTTCTTT
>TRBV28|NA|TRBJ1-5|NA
CASSLFSGTNQPQHF
TGTGCCAGCAGTTTATTTTCTGGGACCAATCAGCCCCAGCATTTT
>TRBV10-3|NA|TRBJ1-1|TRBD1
CAIKGQGWSTEAFF
TGTGCCATAAAAGGACAGGGGTGGTCCACTGAAGCTTTCTTT
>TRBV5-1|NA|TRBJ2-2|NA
CASSTQGVSGELFF
TGCGCCAGCAGCACTCAAGGGGTTTCCGGGGAGCTGTTTTTT
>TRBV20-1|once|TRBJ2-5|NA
CSARDRGTQYF
TGCAGTGCTAGAGATCGAGGGACCCAGTACTTC
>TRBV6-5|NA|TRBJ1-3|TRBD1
CASSFQGVSGNTIYF
TGTGCCAGCAGTTTTCAGGGGGTCTCTGGAAACACCATATATTTT
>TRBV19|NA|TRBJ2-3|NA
CASSRTTLSTDTQYF
TGTGCCAGTAGTAGAACTACCCTGAGCACAGATACGCAGTATTTT
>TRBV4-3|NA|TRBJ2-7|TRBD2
CASSQDTLAGVGEQYF
TGCGCCAGCAGCCAAGATACCTTAGCGGGAGTAGGCGAGCAGTACTTC
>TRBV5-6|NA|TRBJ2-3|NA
CASSLALRDTQYF
TGTGCCAGCAGCTTGGCCCTAAGAGATACGCAGTATTTT
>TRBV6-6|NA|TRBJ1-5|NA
CASILLLREGNQPQHF
TGTGCCAGCATTCTCCTCTTGCGGGAAGGCAATCAGCCCCAGCATTTT
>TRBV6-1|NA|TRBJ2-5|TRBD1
CASSLGQGWGETQYF
TGTGCCAGCAGTTTGGGACAGGGTTGGGGAGAGACCCAGTACTTC
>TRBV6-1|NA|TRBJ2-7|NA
CASSDHPGSYEQYF
TGTGCCAGCAGTGACCATCCAGGGTCCTACGAGCAGTACTTC
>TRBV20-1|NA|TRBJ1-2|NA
CSATTGLGYTF
TGCAGTGCCACTACAGGGCTTGGCTACACCTTC
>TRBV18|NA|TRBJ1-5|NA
CASSHGMSNQPQHF
TGTGCCAGCTCACACGGAATGAGCAATCAGCCCCAGCATTTT
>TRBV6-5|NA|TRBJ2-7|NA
CASSGTGVPNYEQYF
TGTGCCAGCAGTGGAACTGGCGTCCCCAACTACGAGCAGTACTTC
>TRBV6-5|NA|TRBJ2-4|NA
CASGDRDIQYF
TGTGCCAGCGGAGATCGGGACATTCAGTACTTC
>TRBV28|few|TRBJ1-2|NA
CASRQEEGYGYTF
TGTGCCAGCAGACAGGAGGAGGGGTATGGCTACACCTTC
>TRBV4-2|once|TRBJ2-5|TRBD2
CASSEPLAGGMGETQYF
TGTGCCAGCAGCGAACCCTTAGCGGGAGGGATGGGAGAGACCCAGTACTTC
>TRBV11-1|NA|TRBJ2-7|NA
CASRTSRGSYEQYF
TGTGCCAGCAGGACCTCCAGGGGATCCTACGAGCAGTACTTC
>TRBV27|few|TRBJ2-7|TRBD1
CASSFRRGQGGYEQYF
TGTGCCAGCAGTTTTCGCCGTGGACAGGGCGGTTACGAGCAGTACTTC
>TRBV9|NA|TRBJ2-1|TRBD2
CASSVGSGRAVLYNEQFF
TGTGCCAGCAGCGTAGGTAGCGGGAGAGCTGTCCTATACAATGAGCAGTTCTTC
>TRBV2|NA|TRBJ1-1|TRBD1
CASSDPGQARTEAFF
TGTGCCAGCAGTGACCCTGGACAGGCCCGCACTGAAGCTTTCTTT
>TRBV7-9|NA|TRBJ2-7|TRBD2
CASSLGLAGGYSYEQYF
TGTGCCAGCAGCCTTGGACTAGCGGGAGGCTACTCCTACGAGCAGTACTTC